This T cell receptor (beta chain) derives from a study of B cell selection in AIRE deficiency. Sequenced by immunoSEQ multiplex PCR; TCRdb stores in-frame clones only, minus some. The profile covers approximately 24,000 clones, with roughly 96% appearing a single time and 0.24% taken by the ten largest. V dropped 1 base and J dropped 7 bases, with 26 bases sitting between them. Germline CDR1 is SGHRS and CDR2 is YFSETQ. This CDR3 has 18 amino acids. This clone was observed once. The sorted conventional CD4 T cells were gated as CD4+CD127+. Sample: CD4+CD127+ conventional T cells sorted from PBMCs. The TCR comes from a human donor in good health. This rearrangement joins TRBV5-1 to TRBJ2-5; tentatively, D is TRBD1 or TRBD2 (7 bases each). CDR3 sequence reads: CASSLWGKSRQGGGTQYF. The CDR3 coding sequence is TGCGCCAGCAGCTTGTGGGGCAAAAGTCGACAGGGCGGGGGGACCCAGTACTTC.